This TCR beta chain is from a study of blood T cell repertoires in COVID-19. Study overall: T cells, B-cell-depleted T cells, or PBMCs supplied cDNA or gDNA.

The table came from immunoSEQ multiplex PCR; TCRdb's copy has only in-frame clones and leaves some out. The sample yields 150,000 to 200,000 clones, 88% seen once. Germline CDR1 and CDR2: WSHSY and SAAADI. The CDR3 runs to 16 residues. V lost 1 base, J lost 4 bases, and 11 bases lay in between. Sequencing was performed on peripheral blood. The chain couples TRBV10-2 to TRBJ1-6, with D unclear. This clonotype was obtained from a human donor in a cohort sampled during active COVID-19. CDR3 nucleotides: TGCGCCAGCAGTGAGTTGGTAACGGGGTATAATTCACCCCTCCACTTT. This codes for CASSELVTGYNSPLHF.